A selection of T cell receptor beta chains follows, all from one sample in a study of control samples from healthy donors and cancer patients. Only in-frame clones appear in the TCRdb table, and some are missing; sequencing was by immunoSEQ multiplex PCR. The sample data list some 190,000 clones. Input material: blood. The receptors shown here come from a woman aged 25 to 39 in good health. The conserved cysteine and the conserved F or W are not part of the CDR3 here. The D gene is left open where the match is weak.

CDR3 protein,V gene,D gene
ASSYLGTHTGELF,TRBV7-3,NA
ASSLAMTTNEKLF,TRBV7-2,NA
ASSLVGQGSRETQY,TRBV11-2,TRBD1
ASSELSGLNTEAF,TRBV27,NA
ASRPLHTEAF,TRBV28,NA
ASSLGDNRGNTEAF,TRBV5-1,TRBD1
ASSQESMAEQF,TRBV4-2,NA
ASSIGSGQPQH,TRBV19,NA
ASSLGTGNTEAF,TRBV11-3,TRBD1
AISETTGVAEAF,TRBV10-3,TRBD1
ASSVGTGEQY,TRBV9,NA
ASRYGHATPLQF,TRBV6-5,NA
ASTEAQRDGYT,TRBV19,NA
ASSLRGHTDTQY,TRBV7-2,NA
ASSFSLGATEAF,TRBV28,NA
ASSQGDQPSYEQY,TRBV4-1,NA
ATSDSSHRSNQPQH,TRBV24-1,NA
ASSNPGGTSYEQY,TRBV19,NA
ASSDPGLVEETQY,TRBV11-1,TRBD2
ASLEIGGFSQNTIY,TRBV18,TRBD1
ASSPRGPSGNTIY,TRBV7-2,TRBD1